This T cell receptor (beta chain) is drawn from a study of T-cell reconstitution after alpha-beta-depleted transplantation in children. Whole-study results and caveats: Roughly two months post-transplant, alpha-beta T cells reportedly originated from several hundred graft clones that had expanded.

Trimming took 1 base from V and 2 from J, leaving 15 bases between them. This CDR3 spans 16 amino acids. The authors prepared the TCRbeta library with unique molecular identifiers. Using its own MiXCR run on the PCR reads, TCRdb lists one record per CDR3 protein. The table has around 700,000 distinct CDR3 sequences, around 13% seen once. This clonotype was observed at least ten times. Its target is unknown. V usage is TRBV12-3 or TRBV12-4 and J usage is TRBJ2-7; TRBD2 might be the D (5 bases). The material sequenced was PBMCs, taken before TCRalphabeta/CD19-depleted stem cell transplant. The TCR sequence derives from a girl aged 2-15 years with congenital amegakaryocytic thrombocytopenia, due to receive a stem cell transplant. The DNA of the CDR3 is TGTGCCAGCAGTTTAGACGGAGGTGCGTTCCCCTACGAGCAGTACTTC. It is translated as CASSLDGGAFPYEQYF.